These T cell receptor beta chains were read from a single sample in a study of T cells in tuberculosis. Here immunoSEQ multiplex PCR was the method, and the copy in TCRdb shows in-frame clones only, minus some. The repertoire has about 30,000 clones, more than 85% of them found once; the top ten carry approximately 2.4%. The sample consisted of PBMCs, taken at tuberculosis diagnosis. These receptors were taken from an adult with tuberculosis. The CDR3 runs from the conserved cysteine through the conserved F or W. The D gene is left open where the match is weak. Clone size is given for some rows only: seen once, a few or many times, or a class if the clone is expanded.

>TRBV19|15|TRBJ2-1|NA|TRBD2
TGTGCCAGTAGTCTCGGGACTAGTAGGACGGATGAGCAGTTCTTC
CASSLGTSRTDEQFF
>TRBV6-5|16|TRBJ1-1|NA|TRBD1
TGTGCCAGCAGTTACCAGAGAACAGGGGGGAACACTGAAGCTTTCTTT
CASSYQRTGGNTEAFF
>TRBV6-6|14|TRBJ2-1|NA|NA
TGTGCCAGTACCCTCAGGGCGTCCTACAATGAGCAGTTCTTC
CASTLRASYNEQFF
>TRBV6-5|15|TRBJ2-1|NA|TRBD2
TGTGCCAGCAGCCCCAGCGGGGGGGCCTACAATGAGCAGTTCTTC
CASSPSGGAYNEQFF
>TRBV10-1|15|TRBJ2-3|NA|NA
TGCGCCAGCAGACGCGACAGAGCTAGCACAGATACGCAGTATTTT
CASRRDRASTDTQYF
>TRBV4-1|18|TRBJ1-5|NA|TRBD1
TGCGCCAGCAGCCAATTTAGACAGGGGGCAACGGATAATCAGCCCCAGCATTTT
CASSQFRQGATDNQPQHF
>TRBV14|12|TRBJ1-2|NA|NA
TGTGCCAGCAGCCGGGGGGACTATGGCTACACCTTC
CASSRGDYGYTF
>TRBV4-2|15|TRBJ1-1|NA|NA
TGTGCCAGCAGCCCGGATCCAGGGAATCCCACTGAAGCTTTCTTT
CASSPDPGNPTEAFF
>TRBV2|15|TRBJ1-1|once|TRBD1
TGTGCCAGCCTTTTGGACAGGGGGCGAGACACTGAAGCTTTCTTT
CASLLDRGRDTEAFF
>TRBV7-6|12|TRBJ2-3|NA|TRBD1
TGTGCCAGCAGCTCTGGACAGGCTACGACCTATTTT
CASSSGQATTYF
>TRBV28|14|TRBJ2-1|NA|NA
TGTGCCAGCAGCCTAGGAAGCTCCTACAATGAGCAGTTCTTC
CASSLGSSYNEQFF
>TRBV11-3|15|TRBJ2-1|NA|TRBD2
TGTGCCAGCAGCACCGGACTAGCGGGGGGCGGTGAGCAGTTCTTC
CASSTGLAGGGEQFF
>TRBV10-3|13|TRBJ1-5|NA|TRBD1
TGTGCCGCTGGAACAGGGGGCAATCAGCCCCAGCATTTT
CAAGTGGNQPQHF
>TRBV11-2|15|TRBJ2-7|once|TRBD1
TGTGCCAGCAGCTTAGAAGACAGGGGGCCCCACGAGCAGTACTTC
CASSLEDRGPHEQYF
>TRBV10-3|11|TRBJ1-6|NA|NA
TGTGCCATCAGTGACGGAGCACCCCTCCACTTT
CAISDGAPLHF
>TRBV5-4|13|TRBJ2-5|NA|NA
TGTGCCAGCAGCTTAGGACAGCAAGAGACCCAGTACTTC
CASSLGQQETQYF